The sequence of this T cell receptor beta chain was determined in a study of shared clonotypes between healthy human individuals. Study-level background: Each donor's CD8 memory used one plate, CD8 naive two, each CD4 subset three. General observations from the study: Rarefaction revealed incomplete sorted-subset sequencing despite large depth. The generation probabilities recorded for non-shared clonotypes fell below those of clonotypes shared by all four donors.

Note on this clone: Its antigen is unknown.

CDR1 and CDR2 (germline): MDHEN, SYDVKM. The CDR3 runs 16 residues. The ends lost 2 bases at V and 7 bases at J; junction bases unmatched: 9. Repertoires were generated with immunoSEQ multiplex PCR, while TCRdb's copy carries only in-frame clones and drops some. Of roughly 2,000,000 clones listed, about 95% are singletons. Naive CD8 populations comprised CD45RO-negative cells positively selected for CCR7, excluding terminally differentiated effector memory CD45RA+ cells. The donor cohort consisted entirely of Caucasian adults residing in Nashville, Tennessee. The chain recombines TRBV28 with TRBJ2-1, with 9 bases lining up with TRBD2. The sample taken for sequencing was naive CD8+ T cells sorted from blood. The sequence came from a man younger than 30 in good health. The CDR3 region has the DNA TGTGCCAGCAGTTTAGTCCTAGCGGGGAGGGGGAATGAGCAGTTCTTC. Its protein product is CASSLVLAGRGNEQFF.